This entry describes one T cell receptor beta chain. Its antigen is unknown. One end of the junction fails to match germline, which may point to a read error. Amplification targeted TCR beta CDR3 regions from RNA transcripts. First-round RT-PCR with HTBI primers amplified the TCR CDR3 region. TCRdb reanalysed the multiplex PCR reads using MiXCR and keeps one entry per CDR3 protein. The sample has 300,000 to 500,000 distinct CDR3 sequences, about 14% seen once. This sample is part of a study of T cells in Graves' hyperthyroidism and ophthalmopathy. This CDR3 spans 15 amino acids. CDR1 and CDR2 (germline): LGHDT, YNNKEL (reference sequence). General study results and limits: Through a model of 13 V-J features, ophthalmopathy was separated from stable hyperthyroidism.

This receptor was obtained from a man aged 50-60 years with Graves' ophthalmopathy. This sequence joins TRBV3-1 and TRBJ2-1, with 12 nucleotides matching TRBD2. Sequencing was carried out using blood. CDR3 DNA sequence: TGTGCCAGCAGCCAAGATGTCCTAGCGGGAGGGGAGCAGTCCTTC. Its protein is CASSQDVLAGGEQSF.